The present TCR beta chain was sequenced within a study of CD8 T cells in ankylosing spondylitis. Study-wide points: Seven to nine highly homologous variants formed a TCR beta motif that appeared characteristic of ankylosing spondylitis blood.

As concerns this clonotype: The target antigen is unknown.

TCRdb re-called the 5' RACE reads through MiXCR, storing one row per CDR3 protein. In the table there are 250,000 to 300,000 distinct CDR3 sequences, 15% to 25% of which are singletons. Germline V CDR1 and CDR2: SGHRS, YFSETQ. The CDR3 covers 15 residues. J was trimmed by 8 bases and V by 4 bases; bases with no gene match: 9. Sequenced input: blood, either unsorted or a sorted T cell fraction (not recorded which). The gene calls are TRBV5-1 and TRBJ1-4, with TRBD1 identical over 9 bases. The clonotype comes from a male donor with ankylosing spondylitis or in good health (not recorded which). This CDR3 is CASSMWTGAGEKLFF. Written as DNA, the CDR3 is TGCGCCAGCAGCATGTGGACAGGGGCGGGGGAAAAACTGTTTTTT.